This T cell receptor (beta chain) was profiled in a study of blood T cell repertoires in COVID-19. Overall study: Acute and convalescent COVID-19 specimens originated in the United States, Italy and Spain.

V was cut by 8 bases and J by 6 bases, with 15 bases left in between. This CDR3 is built from 13 residues. Germline V gene sequence: CDR1 LNHDA, CDR2 SQIVND (reference sequence). As originally analysed: Reference gene primer amplification gave nucleated cell count estimates. Profiled with immunoSEQ multiplex PCR; TCRdb holds only in-frame clones, not every one. V and J calls and clone size are copied from that table; D and trimming were computed from the DNA. The sample carries some 300,000 clones, more than 75% recorded once. Cohorts were assigned according to the clinical history that participants reported.

The chain joins TRBV19 to TRBJ2-3; D may be TRBD1 (5 bases). The receptor's source is a woman aged 55-69 years in a cohort exposed to, infected with or recovered from COVID-19 (not recorded which). Sequencing input: PBMCs or T cells enriched from blood (not recorded which). For the CDR3, the DNA is TGTGCCAGTTTAGCCCCCAAGGGGGATACGCAGTATTTT. Translating gives CASLAPKGDTQYF.